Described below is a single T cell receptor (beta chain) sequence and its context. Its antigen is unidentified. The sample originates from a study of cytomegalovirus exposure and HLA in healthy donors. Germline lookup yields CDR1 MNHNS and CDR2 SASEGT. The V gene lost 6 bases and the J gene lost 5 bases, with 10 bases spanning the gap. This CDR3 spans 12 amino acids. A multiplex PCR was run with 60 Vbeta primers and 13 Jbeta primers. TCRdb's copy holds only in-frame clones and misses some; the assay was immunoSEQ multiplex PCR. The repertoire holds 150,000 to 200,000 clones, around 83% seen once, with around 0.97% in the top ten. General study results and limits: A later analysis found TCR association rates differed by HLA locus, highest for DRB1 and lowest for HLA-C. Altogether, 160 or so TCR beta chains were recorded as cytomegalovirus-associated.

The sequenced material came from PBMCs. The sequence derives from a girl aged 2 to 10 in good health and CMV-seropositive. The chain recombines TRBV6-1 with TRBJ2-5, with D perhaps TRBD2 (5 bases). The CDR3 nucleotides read TGTGCCAGCAGCCTTTGGGAGGAGACCCAGTACTTC. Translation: CASSLWEETQYF.